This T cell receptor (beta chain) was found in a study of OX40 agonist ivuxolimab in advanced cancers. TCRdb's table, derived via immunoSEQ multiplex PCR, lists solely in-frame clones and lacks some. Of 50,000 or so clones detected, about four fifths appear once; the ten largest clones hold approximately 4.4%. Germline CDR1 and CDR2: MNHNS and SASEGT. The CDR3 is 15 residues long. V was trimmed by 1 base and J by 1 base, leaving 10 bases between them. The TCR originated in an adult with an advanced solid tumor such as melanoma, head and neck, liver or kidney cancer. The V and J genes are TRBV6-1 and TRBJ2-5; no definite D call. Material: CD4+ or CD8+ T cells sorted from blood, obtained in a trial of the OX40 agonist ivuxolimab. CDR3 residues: CASSEVVGLQETQYF. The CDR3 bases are TGTGCCAGCAGTGAAGTAGTCGGGCTCCAAGAGACCCAGTACTTC.